Below, 24 T cell receptor beta chains from the same sample are listed, as sequenced in a study of blood T cell repertoires in COVID-19. Using immunoSEQ multiplex PCR, the repertoire was profiled, and TCRdb retains in-frame clones only, with some absent. The sample includes about 87,000 clones, around 86% of them seen just once. Sequenced material: peripheral blood. The receptors shown here come from a man aged 40-49 years with acute or convalescent COVID-19.

Only one count was recorded for this clone. The V and J genes are TRBV27 and TRBJ1-5; no definite D call. The CDR3 extends over 14 amino acids. The germline V and J ends were trimmed by 5 bases and 3 bases, with 11 bases remaining between them. CDR1 is MNHEY and CDR2 is SMNVEV in the germline V gene (reference sequence). The CDR3 is CASSRSGANQPQHF. Here the CDR3 DNA reads TGTGCCAGCAGTCGCAGCGGAGCCAATCAGCCCCAGCATTTT.

The V call is TRBV11-1, the J call TRBJ2-3; D is perhaps TRBD1 (5 bases). Germline loops: CDR1 SGHAT, CDR2 FQDESV (reference sequence). The CDR3 is made up of 12 amino acids. V was pared by 2 bases and J by 6 bases, with 6 bases between. CDR3: CASSLQGDTQYF. The CDR3 bases are TGTGCCAGCAGCTTACAGGGTGATACGCAGTATTTT.

The chain has TRBV4-3 and TRBJ1-2, with D maybe TRBD1 (6 bases). CDR1 LGHNA and CDR2 YSLEER come from the germline V gene. V shed 0 bases and J shed 8 bases, with 19 bases lying between them. There are 16 residues in the CDR3. The CDR3 sequence is CASSQDRGAGGGGYTF. The DNA of the CDR3 is TGCGCCAGCAGCCAAGATCGGGGCGCGGGGGGGGGCGGCTACACCTTC.

The chain recombines TRBV5-1 with TRBJ1-5; D might be TRBD1 (5 bases). V was shortened by 5 bases and J by 4 bases, with 13 bases between the two germline ends. This CDR3 has 14 amino acids. The germline V gene has CDR1 SGHRS and CDR2 YFSETQ. CDR3 DNA: TGCGCCAGCAGGGGCCCCGGGGGGAATCAGCCCCAGCATTTT. Translation: CASRGPGGNQPQHF.

The chain joins TRBV2 to TRBJ2-3, with 10 bases aligning to TRBD2. Trimming removed 4 bases from V and 4 bases from J; junction bases left unmatched: 8. The CDR3 contains 16 residues. Germline V gene lookup returns CDR1 SNHLY and CDR2 FYNNEI. CDR3 region: CASSALPSGSADTQYF. CDR3 DNA: TGTGCCAGCAGTGCCTTGCCTAGCGGGAGTGCAGATACGCAGTATTTT.

As regards this clone: The sample contains more than one DNA sequence encoding this CDR3. The V gene is TRBV19, the J gene TRBJ1-5; D uncertain. V was trimmed by 3 bases and J by 3 bases, leaving 6 bases between them. The CDR3 is 13 residues long. Germline-derived CDR1 and CDR2 are LNHDA and SQIVND (reference sequence). CDR3 sequence reads: CASSIGPNQPQHF. DNA of the CDR3: TGTGCCAGTAGTATTGGGCCCAATCAGCCCCAGCATTTT.

This sequence joins TRBV11-3 and TRBJ2-7, with D perhaps matching TRBD2 (5 bases). The V and J ends lost 0 bases and 2 bases respectively, with 5 bases between them. The CDR3 loop spans 13 amino acids. Germline V gene lookup returns CDR1 SGHNT and CDR2 YENEEA. CDR3 DNA sequence: TGTGCCAGCAGCTTAGACGGGACCTACGAGCAGTACTTC. Translated: CASSLDGTYEQYF.

This chain joins TRBV30 and TRBJ1-4; maybe TRBD1 (6 bases). The CDR3 has 14 amino acids. Germline-derived CDR1 and CDR2 are GTSNPN and SVGIG (reference sequence). V lost 7 bases and J lost 0, with 12 bases in between. The CDR3 is CASSDSATNEKLFF. As DNA, the CDR3 is TGTGCCTCCTCGGACAGCGCAACTAATGAAAAACTGTTTTTT.

J is TRBJ1-1 and V is TRBV5-6, with D perhaps matching TRBD1 (6 bases). CDR3 size: 14 residues. From germline, CDR1 is SGHDT and CDR2 YYEEEE. V lost 4 bases and J lost 2, with 12 bases in between. CDR3 DNA sequence: TGTGCCAGCAGCGTTGGACAGCGAAACACTGAAGCTTTCTTT. It is translated as CASSVGQRNTEAFF.

This clone appeared a few times. The gene calls are TRBV7-9 and TRBJ2-2; 12 positions agree with TRBD1. The V gene's germline CDR1 is SEHNR and CDR2 FQNEAQ (reference sequence). CDR3 length: 17 amino acids. The J segment lost 0 bases and the V segment lost 5 bases, leaving 4 bases of the junction unmatched. This CDR3 is CASSRGQGASNTGELFF. The CDR3 DNA reads TGTGCCAGCAGCAGGGGACAGGGGGCATCGAACACCGGGGAGCTGTTTTTT.

The chain has TRBV5-4 and TRBJ2-3, with a possible D match to TRBD1 (6 bases). The germline CDR1 and CDR2 sequences are SGHNT and YYREEE (reference sequence). The CDR3 sequence is 13 residues long. The V and J ends lost 0 bases and 6 bases respectively, with 8 bases between them. The CDR3, as DNA: TGTGCCAGCAGCTTGGGCCAGGGGGATACGCAGTATTTT. As protein: CASSLGQGDTQYF. The variable domain in full, with the rest retrieved from reference TRBV5-4 and TRBJ2-3, is ETGVTQSPTHLIKTRGQQVTLRCSSQSGHNTVSWYQQALGQGPQFIFQYYREEENGRGNFPPRFSGLQFPNYSSELNVNALELDDSALYLCASSLGQGDTQYFGPGTRLTVL.

V is TRBV6-5 and J is TRBJ1-4, with 11 positions matching TRBD1. This CDR3 contains 15 residues. Germline CDR1 is MNHEY and CDR2 is SVGAGI. Trimming removed 3 bases from V and 8 bases from J; junction bases left unmatched: 5. CDR3 sequence (DNA): TGTGCCAGCAGTTATAGGACAGGGGGCGGAGAAAAACTGTTTTTT. Translated: CASSYRTGGGEKLFF.

The chain joins TRBV11-2 to TRBJ1-2; 7 bases align to TRBD1. This CDR3 comprises 13 residues. V gave up 1 base and J gave up 6 bases; unmatched junction bases: 2. Germline CDR1 SGHAT, CDR2 FQNNGV. The CDR3 DNA sequence: TGTGCCAGCAGCTTAGGAGGGGGCCATGGCTACACCTTC. Its translation: CASSLGGGHGYTF.

The rearrangement joins TRBV3-1 (or the pseudogene TRBV3-2) to TRBJ2-3; 15 bases are shared with TRBD2. There are 17 residues in the CDR3. Germline V gene data show CDR1 as LGHDT and CDR2 as YNNKEL (reference sequence). The trim removed 6 bases at V and 2 bases at J, leaving 6 bases unmatched. Written as DNA, the CDR3 is TGTGCCAGCAGTGACTGGACTAGCGGGGGGGCCACAGATACGCAGTATTTT. This codes for CASSDWTSGGATDTQYF.

This CDR3 reads CASSAGQDYNEQFF. The CDR3 bases are TGTGCCAGCAGCGCCGGACAGGATTACAATGAGCAGTTCTTC. The genes are TRBV9 and TRBJ2-1; 7 positions agree with TRBD1. The CDR3 totals 14 residues. Trimming took 3 bases from V and 4 from J; bases not matched to a gene: 4. Germline V CDR1 and CDR2: SGDLS, YYNGEE.

V usage is TRBV5-6 and J usage is TRBJ2-2; 11 bases match TRBD1. Germline V gives CDR1 SGHDT, CDR2 YYEEEE. The CDR3 has 18 amino acids. J lost 6 bases, V lost 0 bases, and 10 bases had no gene match. CDR3 DNA: TGTGCCAGCAGCTTGGTGAGGACAGGGGGCATGTCATCCGGGGAGCTGTTTTTT. This gives the protein CASSLVRTGGMSSGELFF.

The chain recombines TRBV7-3 with TRBJ2-3; 9 nucleotides line up with TRBD2. CDR3 size: 15 residues. Germline lookup yields CDR1 SGHTA and CDR2 FQGTGA. With V trimmed by 4 bases and J by 3 bases, 5 bases remained unmatched. The CDR3 coding sequence is TGTGCCAGCAGCTCCCTAGCGGGGAGAACAGATACGCAGTATTTT. Residues: CASSSLAGRTDTQYF.

This clone has only one observation. The J gene is TRBJ1-1, the V gene TRBV29-1; no firm D call. The CDR3 loop spans 14 amino acids. The germline V gene encodes CDR1 SQVTM and CDR2 ANQGSEA. V lost 3 bases, J lost 5 bases, and 16 bases lay in between. CDR3 protein: CSVDAGQAGTEAFF. The CDR3, as DNA: TGCAGCGTTGATGCTGGGCAGGCGGGGACTGAAGCTTTCTTT.

This chain joins TRBV19 and TRBJ2-1; D not resolved. The CDR3 runs 11 residues. V lost 3 bases and J lost 7, with 4 bases in between. Germline V gene data show CDR1 as LNHDA and CDR2 as SQIVND (reference sequence). The CDR3 here is CASSIRNEQFF. In nucleotides, the CDR3 is TGTGCCAGTAGTATCCGTAATGAGCAGTTCTTC. Combining the CDR3 with reference TRBV19 and TRBJ2-1 gives the whole variable domain DGGITQSPKYLFRKEGQNVTLSCEQNLNHDAMYWYRQDPGQGLRLIYYSQIVNDFQKGDIAEGYSVSREKKESFPLTVTSAQKNPTAFYLCASSIRNEQFFGPGTRLTVL.

In its sample, this clone was seen once. The chain combines TRBV7-2 with TRBJ2-3; D gene unclear. The CDR3 has 13 residues. Between the trimmed V and J ends, which lost 2 bases and 0 bases, there was a span of 3 bases. The V gene's germline CDR1 is SGHTA and CDR2 FQGNSA. The CDR3 region is CASSLPSTDTQYF. The CDR3 DNA follows: TGTGCCAGCAGCTTACCAAGCACAGATACGCAGTATTTT.

This chain links TRBV6-7 with TRBJ1-1; weak D call: TRBD1 (5 bases). TRBV6-7 is known as an ORF, though its function is uncertain. Trimming pared 5 bases from V and 4 bases from J, leaving 11 bases between. The CDR3 spans 13 residues. CDR3 in amino acids: CASSPGFSTEAFF. The CDR3 coding sequence is TGTGCCAGCAGTCCAGGGTTTAGCACTGAAGCTTTCTTT.

The rearrangement joins TRBV30 to TRBJ2-7; TRBD1 matches at 10 bases. The germline CDR1 and CDR2 sequences are GTSNPN and SVGIG (reference sequence). The CDR3 contains 13 residues. Germline trimming cut 2 bases from V and 5 bases from J; bases unmatched to any gene: 3. The CDR3 sequence is CAWSSGQGHEQYF. DNA of the CDR3: TGTGCCTGGAGTTCGGGACAGGGGCACGAGCAGTACTTC.

This chain joins TRBV11-2 and TRBJ2-5; D is unclear. Per germline, CDR1 SGHAT and CDR2 FQNNGV. The V end was cut by 4 bases, the J end by 2 bases, with 8 bases between. This CDR3 is 13 amino acids long. The CDR3 reads CASSWAVQETQYF. The CDR3 DNA is TGTGCCAGCAGCTGGGCAGTTCAAGAGACCCAGTACTTC.

CDR3 bases: TGTGCCAGCAGCGCATTGGACAGTACCTATGGCTACACCTTC. Translating it yields CASSALDSTYGYTF. The gene calls are TRBV9 and TRBJ1-2, with D tentatively TRBD1 (6 bases). The CDR3 is 14 amino acids. Germline assignment: CDR1 SGDLS and CDR2 YYNGEE. V shed 3 bases and J shed 4 bases, with 13 bases lying between them.